This T cell receptor (beta chain) is drawn from a study of cytomegalovirus exposure and HLA in healthy donors. Study summary: Within an early data release were approximately 85 million unique TCRs drawn from HLA-typed donors.

Study-wide findings and caveats: In a later analysis, at a false discovery rate of 0.05, about 16,000 TCR beta sequences matched HLA alleles.

13 Jbeta primers and 60 Vbeta primers were used for the PCR. Generated by immunoSEQ multiplex PCR, the TCRdb table keeps only in-frame clones and is missing some. The repertoire holds about 200,000 clones, with 80% to 90% as singletons. For this clone: The antigen is undetermined.

The specimen sequenced was PBMCs. The receptor was isolated from a woman in her 30s in good health and CMV-seronegative.

The CDR3 reads CASSYGTSDTGELFF. The CDR3 DNA reads TGTGCCAGCAGTTACGGGACTAGCGACACCGGGGAGCTGTTTTTT. The chain uses TRBV6-5 and TRBJ2-2; 10 positions agree with TRBD2. Per the germline V gene, CDR1 is MNHEY and CDR2 is SVGAGI. Trimming at V came to 2 bases and at J to 3 bases, leaving 0 bases not matched to a gene. This CDR3 region has 15 residues.